Given below is one T cell receptor beta chain in context. The data were taken from a study of blood T cell repertoires in COVID-19. About the research overall: Both acute and convalescent COVID-19 samples were obtained from the United States, Italy and Spain. PBMCs, B-cell-depleted T cells, or T cells provided the cDNA or gDNA that made up the material.

Authors' data handling: Amplified reference gene primers provided the basis for estimating nucleated cell counts. The data were produced by immunoSEQ multiplex PCR, yet TCRdb's version contains in-frame clones alone and is incomplete. For V, J and clone size, that table is used; D and trimming come from the DNA. The sample includes tens of thousands of clones, 82% of them seen just once. Germline V gene lookup returns CDR1 PRHDT and CDR2 FYEKMQ (reference sequence). This CDR3 has 13 residues. The germline V and J ends were trimmed by 2 bases and 4 bases, with 7 bases remaining between them. This TCR derives from a human donor in a cohort sampled during active COVID-19. What was sequenced was peripheral blood. The rearrangement uses TRBV13 and TRBJ2-3; tentative D call: TRBD2 (5 bases). CDR3 sequence (DNA): TGTGCCAGCAGCTTATACGGGGCAGATACGCAGTATTTT. Protein sequence: CASSLYGADTQYF.